This T cell receptor (beta chain) came from a study of spatial heterogeneity in lung cancer. Time point meaning: sample taken at primary tumor resection. Unsorted whole RNA samples from tumor, nontumor lung or frozen PBMC were sequenced. Every individual TCR cDNA molecule carried its own unique molecular identifier, which allowed correction of PCR and sequencing errors. TCRdb analysed the 5' RACE reads with MiXCR anew, one entry per CDR3 protein. This sample has over 75,000 distinct CDR3 sequences, with around 21% found just once. This clonotype appeared a few times. Its antigen remains unknown. The study, taken as a whole, reports: Resection blood, more than follow-up blood, showed ubiquitous expanded tumor TCRs.

Trimming removed 2 bases from V and 2 bases from J, with 10 bases in between. Germline V CDR1 and CDR2: MNHEY, SVGEGT. CDR3 length: 14 amino acids. The TCR comes from a male donor with early-stage non-small cell lung cancer. Sequencing was performed on PBMCs, taken at surgery. The V call is TRBV6-2 or TRBV6-3, the J call TRBJ2-7; possible D gene TRBD2, 6 bases. The CDR3 is CASSYVSGTYEQYF. CDR3 DNA: TGTGCCAGCAGTTACGTTAGCGGTACCTACGAGCAGTACTTC.